The source of this T cell receptor beta chain is a study of cytomegalovirus exposure and HLA in healthy donors. General study results and limits: Earlier analysis yielded a pattern in which most TCR beta V segments were productive about 90% or about 30% of the time. Presence/absence analyses assumed roughly uniform sequencing depth across donors, which may not hold.

It was with 60 Vbeta and 13 Jbeta primers that the PCR ran. TCRdb keeps only in-frame clones here, not all; method: immunoSEQ multiplex PCR. The table shows some 140,000 clones, with roughly four fifths occurring only once. Notes on this clone: Its antigen remains unidentified.

Sequencing was carried out using PBMCs. This clonotype was obtained from a middle-aged woman in good health and CMV-seronegative.

The chain's CDR3 is CATSRDPLGEKKLFF. In nucleotides, the CDR3 is TGTGCCACCAGCAGAGACCCCCTAGGTGAGAAGAAGCTTTTCTTT. The chain employs TRBV15 and TRBJ1-1, with D unclear. Trimming left V 0 bases short and J 13 bases short, with 21 bases between. This CDR3 contains 15 residues. Germline loops: CDR1 LNHNV, CDR2 YYDKDF (reference sequence).